Included here is one T cell receptor (beta chain) sequence, with context. Its antigen specificity is not known. No much larger clone is present one base from it, and per-base qualities are unavailable. The cohort consisted of hundreds of healthy bone marrow donors. At the time of sampling, every cohort member was nominally healthy, though immune exposures that went unrecorded were likely present. The donor tested CMV seronegative and was one of the 352 seronegative cohort members. Every donor gave a peripheral blood sample, and the peripheral blood mononuclear cells from that sample were used for TCR beta sequencing. Genomic DNA was extracted from the blood cell samples with the Qiagen DNeasy Blood Extraction Kit. The sample belongs to a study of cytomegalovirus exposure and HLA in healthy donors (TCRdb year 2017). Context from the whole study: An earlier analysis of around 600 of the donors reported roughly 300 Gb of sequence data and roughly 110 million unique TCR beta sequences from about 200 million T cells. Rather than using new phenotypic data, the later analysis identified candidate immune exposures from TCR beta sequences and from how often those sequences occurred across donors. Donor age, sex, ethnicity and CMV serostatus were collected together with the repertoire data. Genome-wide SNP genotypes for about 60% of the roughly 670 donors were used in a later genetic analysis, which treated that subset as a discovery cohort. On average, roughly 250,000 unique TCR beta nucleotide sequences were sequenced per donor among some 430 genotyped donors of the cohort, with roughly 18% of those sequences being non-productive. Roughly five DR-DQ haplotypes were handled as single units for association and clustering because linkage in the cohort was strong. Every repertoire in the discovery cohort had been generated on one and the same sequencing platform. Besides the first cohort of 666 subjects, a separate validation cohort made up of 90 to 150 different subjects was used. An earlier analysis of several hundred of the donors applied high-throughput TCR beta sequencing to assess whether each TCR beta V gene segment acted as functional or pseudogenic. Using immunosequencing, the study profiled T cell repertoires from approximately 700 subjects and related those repertoires to cytomegalovirus serostatus. The study was designed to test whether signatures of past pathogen exposure could be identified by cataloging public T cell receptors. About 280 gigabases of sequencing data and 75 million to 85 million unique TCR sequences made up an early release that covered fewer than 650 HLA-typed donors. In a later analysis, previously published TCR beta repertoires from 500 to 750 donors were re-analyzed and high-resolution HLA genotyping was added so that TCR occurrence patterns could be studied. Both class I and class II loci were covered by HLA typing, at four-digit resolution. Among the 398 genotyped donors, under 90% belonged to the genetic ancestry cluster associated with self-reported Caucasian donors. High-throughput TCR immunosequencing, statistical association of individual TCRs with disease status, and machine learning were combined to predict cytomegalovirus infection status. The number of typed donors differed by locus: about 620-640 for A, B, C, DRB1 and DQB1; 500 to 550 for DQA1; approximately 610 for DPA1; and 400 to 480 for DPB1. What the study reported, not specific to this receptor: According to a later analysis, parvovirus B19, influenza, CMV and Epstein-Barr virus appeared linked to several top co-occurrence clusters. A cluster of highly shared sequence variants was judged likely to be a technical artifact of the sequencing pipeline. In a later analysis, 16,951 TCR beta sequences were associated with specific HLA alleles at a false discovery rate of 0.05. Linkage disequilibrium might explain the correlated functional status among segregating V segments, but an unknown experimental factor could not be excluded. An association between a missense DCLRE1C variant and V-gene and J-gene trimming of TCR beta chains was found in a later genetic analysis and replicated in an independent cohort. A later analysis found that most CMV-associated TCR beta chains appeared HLA-restricted, with HLA associations seemingly driven largely by CMV exposure. A further reported finding was that TCR beta sequences accurately predicted the HLA-A and HLA-B alleles for most subjects in the first cohort. Cytomegalovirus status was reported to be diagnosed by the classifier with high specificity and sensitivity in both the original and validation cohorts. The study listed over 150 TCR beta chains as associated with cytomegalovirus. According to a later analysis, TCR association rates differed among HLA loci, with DRB1 alleles showing the most associated TCRs and HLA-C alleles showing the fewest. According to the authors, the approach could potentially be generalized to other disease states and immunological phenotypes. Because counts were too low, roughly 18 rarely observed V segments, including chromosome 9 orphons, were left out of the earlier analysis of over 550 of the donors. Because some donors lacked HLA typing at each locus, the association tests relied only on the typed subset. Some IMGT-functional V segments, including TRBV6-2 and TRBV6-3, could not be distinguished by the 87-base-pair reads and were therefore excluded. A later genetic analysis reported fewer N-insertions in productive TCRs among donors in an Asian-associated ancestry cluster than the roughly 670-donor mean. When HLA alleles, especially DR and DQ, strongly co-occurred, TCR associations were difficult to assign to individual alleles. An earlier analysis of approximately 500 of the donors showed that most TCR beta V segments appeared in productive rearrangements either about 87% or about 30% of the time, which broadly matched IMGT annotations. In a later analysis, HLA-associated TCR beta chains were found to be more clonally expanded and to have lower generation probabilities than equally common non-associated chains. Three of the identified cytomegalovirus-associated TCR beta chains were confirmed in vitro to be specific for cytomegalovirus antigens. Roughly uniform sequencing depth across donors was assumed in presence/absence analyses, although this assumption may not hold. Most TCR sequences were observed very rarely across donors, whereas some public TCRs were present in many individuals. This cohort had only TCR beta chains sequenced, and the lack of alpha or paired-chain data limited which features could be detected. The only immune exposure information available for the cohort was CMV serostatus.

The CDR3 runs 17 amino acids, cysteine and phenylalanine included. Here the CDR3 DNA is all that survives: 51 bases in frame from base 1. Via the germline V gene, CDR1 is MRHNA and CDR2 SNTAGT. The V and J ends are trimmed by 2 bases and 1 base, leaving 18 bases between them. Receptors were amplified or captured by the immunoSEQ multiplex PCR assay. The multiplex PCR relied on a mix of 60 forward primers for TCR Vbeta segments and 13 reverse primers for TCR Jbeta segments. Amplification of the CDR3 region of rearranged TCR beta genes was performed with a multiplex PCR assay on genomic DNA. On the Illumina HiSeq System, the amplified TCR beta libraries were sequenced as 87-base-pair reads. The authors processed their data as follows. A later analysis tallied roughly 76 million unique TCR beta chains across the 666 repertoires, and around 9.9 million of those chains were shared by two or more donors. Raw reads were error-corrected and collapsed into unique sequences with a nearest-neighbor algorithm that merged closely related sequences to remove PCR and sequencing errors. To assign V, D and J gene segments, CDR3 sequences were aligned to IMGT reference sequences. For a sequence to be retained, a match of at least six nucleotides was required to both a V gene segment and a J gene segment. Rearrangements were classified as productive when the CDR3 lacked stop codons and remained in frame with V and J, and all other rearrangements were classified as non-productive. Following IMGT convention, CDR3 was defined as the stretch from the second conserved V-encoded cysteine up to the conserved J-encoded phenylalanine. Sequences without an unambiguous match to a single V gene segment were excluded from the earlier analysis of approximately 560 of the donors. An earlier analysis of about 590 of the donors classified V segments as functional when productive rearrangements were above 56.7% and as segregating when the standard deviation between donors was above 5%. A statistical classification framework was built for diagnosing cytomegalovirus status from the catalog of TCR beta chain sequences. A later analysis assigned V and J genes by comparing TCR nucleotide sequences with IMGT/GENE-DB human TR gene sequences. The TCRdist pipeline was used in a later analysis to assign CDR3 sequences and most-parsimonious VDJ recombination scenarios. A later analysis defined each TCR beta chain by its CDR3 amino acid sequence plus V-gene family, and excluded reads lacking a unique V-gene family. To address suspected cross-contamination and a sequencing artifact, a later analysis removed several hundred highly shared, low-generation-probability nucleotide sequences. In a later analysis, a clonal expansion index was calculated for each public chain from normalized within-repertoire ranks of inferred template counts. In a later analysis, generation probabilities were computed with a VDJ recombination model fitted to out-of-frame rearrangements, and the resulting probabilities were checked against IGoR. In a later analysis, TCR-TCR, TCR-HLA and TCR-CMV co-occurrence was scored with hypergeometric tests, and a repertoire-size bias correction was applied to TCR pairs. In a later analysis, false discovery rates were estimated by permuting HLA or CMV assignments 20 times. In a later analysis, co-occurring TCRs were grouped with DBSCAN, and TCRdist sequence similarity was added when clustering was performed within HLA-allele-positive subsets. Repertoires with fewer than 30,000 or more than 120,000 public chains were left out of co-occurrence clustering, as were several repertoires with anomalous nucleotide sharing. Imported from immuneACCESS, the table was reduced by TCRdb to in-frame sequences with V and J called. These copies leave out some clones; in studies compared against another copy, an unresolved V gene accounts for under half, and the cause of the remainder is not known. The V and J calls and the clone size are those of that table, but D and trimming were determined from the DNA. The sample table holds some 130,000 clones, of which 75% to 85% were seen once. Around 1.3% of the sample goes to the ten largest clones.

The receptor was derived from a girl aged 2-10 years in good health and CMV-seronegative. The chain joins TRBV6-4 to TRBJ2-7, and perhaps TRBD2 as D gene, on 6 matching bases. Sequencing input: PBMCs. The DNA reads TGTGCCAGCAGTGACCCCGCGGTGGCTAGCGAGTCCTACGAGCAGTACTTC. Translated, this is CASSDPAVASESYEQYF.